These 21 T cell receptor beta chains came from one sample sequenced in a study of T-cell reconstitution after alpha-beta-depleted transplantation in children. The authors prepared the TCRbeta library with unique molecular identifiers. MiXCR was run by TCRdb on the PCR reads, yielding one entry per CDR3 protein. Among about 480,000 distinct CDR3 sequences listed, under 15% were seen once. The sequencing here drew on PBMCs from the stem cell graft donor, taken from the stem cell graft. The receptors come from a human donor who donated a stem cell graft to a child with combined immunodeficiency.

This clonotype was recorded many times. The J gene is TRBJ2-1, the V gene TRBV7-8, with a tentative D call TRBD1 (6 bases). This CDR3 has 14 amino acids. The germline V gene encodes CDR1 SGHVS and CDR2 FQNEAQ. Trimming cost V 4 bases and J 8 bases, with 15 bases left between them. The CDR3 reads CASSSQLQGYEQFF. The CDR3 DNA sequence: TGTGCCAGCAGCTCCCAACTACAGGGATATGAGCAGTTCTTC.

This clonotype was counted only a few times. This rearrangement joins TRBV12-3 or TRBV12-4 to TRBJ2-5, with D perhaps TRBD2 (6 bases). This CDR3 contains 17 residues. V lost 3 bases, J lost 3 bases, and 20 bases lay in between. This CDR3 reads CASSLGRVAVGEETQYF. The CDR3 DNA sequence: TGTGCCAGCAGTTTGGGTCGGGTAGCGGTAGGTGAAGAGACCCAGTACTTC.

The sample holds a few counts of this clonotype. V usage is TRBV29-1 and J usage is TRBJ2-1; 13 bases align to TRBD2. The CDR3 loop spans 14 amino acids. In germline, CDR1 is SQVTM, CDR2 ANQGSEA. V shed 8 bases, J shed 9 bases, and the junction held 10 bases outside the gene matches. CDR3 in amino acids: CSIGLAGVFTEQFF. The CDR3 bases are TGCAGCATAGGACTAGCGGGAGTTTTTACTGAGCAGTTCTTC.

DNA of the CDR3: TGTGCCAGCAACGGCGGCCTAGCGGGAGTCAAGCAGTACTTC. Encoded protein: CASNGGLAGVKQYF. V usage is TRBV6-1 and J usage is TRBJ2-7, with 10 bases fitting TRBD2. This CDR3 contains 14 residues. Germline CDR1 is MNHNS and CDR2 is SASEGT. V shed 7 bases and J 8 bases; nucleotides not matched to a gene: 11.

In this sample, this clonotype turned up a few times. CDR3 nucleotides: TGTGCCAGCAGTTACTCGCGGAGGACCCCTCTCGATGAGCAGTTCTTC. As protein: CASSYSRRTPLDEQFF. V gene TRBV6-5 combines with J gene TRBJ2-1, with D possibly matching TRBD2 (5 bases). The germline V gene encodes CDR1 MNHEY and CDR2 SVGAGI. V was clipped by 0 bases and J by 8 bases, with 17 bases between them. This CDR3 is built from 16 residues.

The rearrangement joins TRBV19 to TRBJ2-7; D possibly matches TRBD1 or TRBD2 (7 bases each). Germline assignment: CDR1 LNHDA and CDR2 SQIVND (reference sequence). Trimming shortened V by 5 bases and J by 4 bases, and 21 bases separated the two germline ends. The CDR3 is 16 residues long. The CDR3 is CASSAQGGGTPYEQYF. The CDR3 nucleotides are TGTGCCAGTAGTGCCCAGGGGGGAGGGACGCCATACGAGCAGTACTTC.

This sequence joins TRBV5-1 and TRBJ2-7; 8 nucleotides align to TRBD1. Trimming took 0 bases from V and 2 from J; bases not matched to a gene: 10. Per germline, CDR1 SGHRS and CDR2 YFSETQ. This CDR3 is 17 amino acids long. CDR3 nucleotide sequence: TGCGCCAGCAGCTTGGTTCCGCAGGGGGCATTGACCTACGAGCAGTACTTC. Residues: CASSLVPQGALTYEQYF.

The rearrangement links TRBV29-1 to TRBJ2-7, with TRBD2 matching over 8 bases. Germline assignment: CDR1 SQVTM and CDR2 ANQGSEA. J gave up 9 bases and V 0 bases, and 13 bases lay outside the gene matches. This CDR3 contains 15 residues. In DNA form, the CDR3 reads TGCAGCGTTGAAGATCTGAGCGGGAGTAGCGGTCGGCAGTACTTC. It is translated as CSVEDLSGSSGRQYF.

This clonotype was seen more than once but under ten times. The chain uses TRBV19 and TRBJ2-1; unclear D gene. The germline gives CDR1 LNHDA, CDR2 SQIVND (reference sequence). The CDR3 extends over 15 amino acids. The ends were cut back, 4 bases at V and 1 base at J, with 11 bases in the middle. As DNA, the CDR3 is TGTGCCAGTAGTACCCCATGGGGTTCCTACAATGAGCAGTTCTTC. Translating it yields CASSTPWGSYNEQFF.

This chain links TRBV9 with TRBJ2-3; 7 positions match TRBD2. This CDR3 contains 13 residues. The V segment lost 3 bases and the J segment 10 bases; nucleotides outside the gene matches: 8. Germline values: CDR1 SGDLS, CDR2 YYNGEE. The CDR3 reads CASSDSSGGPQYF. DNA of the CDR3: TGTGCCAGCAGCGACTCTAGCGGTGGACCGCAGTATTTT.

This clonotype has only a few counts. The V gene is TRBV12-3 or TRBV12-4, the J gene TRBJ2-2, with D unclear. This CDR3 spans 15 amino acids. V was trimmed by 7 bases and J by 0 bases, leaving 12 bases between them. This CDR3 reads CASTQGQANTGELFF. The CDR3 nucleotides read TGTGCCAGCACCCAAGGCCAGGCGAACACCGGGGAGCTGTTTTTT.

This clonotype has more than one count but fewer than ten. J is TRBJ2-5 and V is TRBV11-3; 8 bases are shared with TRBD2. The length of the CDR3 is 17 residues. Trimming took 0 bases from V and 3 from J; bases not matched to a gene: 9. CDR1 is SGHNT and CDR2 is YENEEA in the germline V gene. The DNA for the CDR3 is TGTGCCAGCAGCTTAGATCGTGGTAGCGGGGCCGAAGAGACCCAGTACTTC. It specifies CASSLDRGSGAEETQYF.

This clonotype was recorded many times. V is TRBV12-3 or TRBV12-4 and J is TRBJ2-1, with TRBD2 matching over 8 bases. The ends lost 6 bases at V and 9 bases at J; junction bases unmatched: 7. The CDR3 consists of 13 residues. CDR3 coding DNA: TGTGCCAGCAGCCGAATCGGGGGGGTTGAGCAGTTCTTC. Its translation: CASSRIGGVEQFF.

This clonotype was seen at least ten times. The chain recombines TRBV7-2 with TRBJ2-5, with D possibly being TRBD1 (6 bases). The germline CDR1 and CDR2 sequences are SGHTA and FQGNSA. This CDR3 has 16 amino acids. Trimming shortened V by 2 bases and J by 4 bases, and 17 bases separated the two germline ends. In DNA, the CDR3 is TGTGCCAGCAGCTTAACAGGGAGACGGGGCGGAGAGACCCAGTACTTC. It is translated as CASSLTGRRGGETQYF.

This clonotype has a count of ten or more. The gene calls are TRBV28 and TRBJ2-7; 7 bases align to TRBD1. CDR1 is MDHEN, CDR2 SYDVKM, per germline. The V gene end was trimmed by 3 bases and the J gene end by 3 bases; junction bases not matched to a gene: 5. The CDR3 contains 14 residues. The CDR3 nucleotides are TGTGCCAGCAGTTTTAAGGGGGCTCACTACGAGCAGTACTTC. It translates to CASSFKGAHYEQYF.

The sample holds a few counts of this clonotype. This rearrangement joins TRBV2 to TRBJ2-3; perhaps TRBD1 as D (5 bases). Trimming left V 6 bases short and J 5 bases short, with 18 bases between. There are 15 residues in the CDR3. The V gene's germline CDR1 is SNHLY and CDR2 FYNNEI. CDR3 sequence: CASSHKGRVGDTQYF. The CDR3 DNA sequence: TGTGCCAGCAGCCACAAGGGCAGGGTAGGAGATACGCAGTATTTT.

This clonotype occurred a few times. The chain uses TRBV5-6 and TRBJ2-7; TRBD1 aligns across 9 bases. Germline CDR1 and CDR2: SGHDT and YYEEEE. The CDR3 contains 14 residues. The junction had 1 base not matched to a gene; V was cut back by 0 bases and J by 3 bases. CDR3 sequence: CASSLVGQGYEQYF. The CDR3 DNA follows: TGTGCCAGCAGCTTGGTGGGACAGGGCTACGAGCAGTACTTC.

This clonotype was seen ten or more times. CDR3 bases: TGTGCCAGCAGTTTACCCTATGGGCGCGGGGGGGCTAACAATGAGCAGTTCTTC. It specifies CASSLPYGRGGANNEQFF. V gene TRBV12-3 or TRBV12-4 combines with J gene TRBJ2-1; 9 bases match TRBD2. V trimming: 2 bases; J trimming: 5 bases; junction bases outside the gene matches: 13. The CDR3 totals 18 residues.

V usage is TRBV4-3 and J usage is TRBJ1-1, with D possibly matching TRBD1 (5 bases). V gave up 1 base and J gave up 3 bases, with 12 bases separating them. The CDR3 is made up of 15 amino acids. The V gene's germline CDR1 is LGHNA and CDR2 YSLEER. The CDR3 loop is CASSQADRGDTEAFF. Here the CDR3 DNA reads TGCGCCAGCAGCCAAGCGGATCGGGGGGACACTGAAGCTTTCTTT.

This clonotype was seen only a few times. The gene calls are TRBV12-3 or TRBV12-4 and TRBJ2-7; D perhaps matches TRBD1 (6 bases). The V gene lost 3 bases and the J gene lost 4 bases, with 10 bases spanning the gap. CDR3 length: 13 residues. The CDR3 reads CASSLTGLYEQYF. CDR3 bases: TGTGCCAGCAGTTTGACAGGACTTTACGAGCAGTACTTC.

This clonotype was seen repeatedly, ten times or more. The V call is TRBV12-3 or TRBV12-4, the J call TRBJ2-5; D uncertain. This CDR3 comprises 14 residues. Trimming stripped 1 base from V and 6 bases from J, with 12 bases between. CDR3: CASSLGHRLKTQYF. DNA for the CDR3: TGTGCCAGCAGTTTAGGCCACCGACTCAAGACCCAGTACTTC.